Listed here are 20 T cell receptor beta chains from one sample, sequenced in a study of blood T cell repertoires in COVID-19. Measured with immunoSEQ multiplex PCR; TCRdb has only the in-frame clones, and not every one. The sample consists of 300,000 to 400,000 clones, around nine tenths of them appearing once. Sequencing was carried out using peripheral blood. These receptors all come from a woman between 50 and 59 years old with active or convalescent COVID-19.

The chain carries TRBV5-1 and TRBJ2-1; 15 bases align to TRBD2. The CDR3 has 15 residues. From germline, CDR1 is SGHRS and CDR2 YFSETQ. Trimming cost V 6 bases and J 7 bases; bases outside gene matches: 5. This CDR3 reads CASKFGTSGRNEQFF. The CDR3 region has the DNA TGCGCCAGCAAATTCGGGACTAGCGGGAGGAATGAGCAGTTCTTC.

The sample holds one count of this clone. V usage is TRBV19 and J usage is TRBJ2-7, with D tentatively TRBD2 (5 bases). V lost 1 base, J lost 2 bases, and 9 bases lay in between. CDR1 and CDR2 (germline): LNHDA, SQIVND (reference sequence). The CDR3 has 14 amino acids. The CDR3 reads CASSIGGSTYEQYF. CDR3 DNA: TGTGCCAGTAGTATAGGTGGGAGTACCTACGAGCAGTACTTC.

This chain connects TRBV7-6 to TRBJ2-7; no clear D gene. The CDR3 has 15 residues. The V gene lost 1 base and the J gene lost 0 bases, with 10 bases spanning the gap. Germline-derived CDR1 and CDR2 are SGHVS and FNYEAQ. The CDR3 DNA reads TGTGCCAGCAGCTTAGGACTTAGTTCCTCCTACGAGCAGTACTTC. The encoded protein is CASSLGLSSSYEQYF. The full variable domain, with the rest looked up from reference TRBV7-6 and TRBJ2-7, is GAGVSQSPRYKVTKRGQDVALRCDPISGHVSLYWYRQALGQGPEFLTYFNYEAQQDKSGLPNDRFSAERPEGSISTLTIQRTEQRDSAMYRCASSLGLSSSYEQYFGPGTRLTVT.

This clone appeared a single time. CDR3 residues: CASSYSQGRKKLFF. The CDR3 coding sequence is TGTGCCAGCAGTTACAGTCAGGGTAGGAAAAAACTGTTTTTT. This chain connects TRBV6-6 to TRBJ1-4; a possible D gene is TRBD1 (5 bases). The ends were cut back, 2 bases at V and 9 bases at J, with 13 bases in the middle. The germline gives CDR1 MNHNY, CDR2 SVGAGI (reference sequence). The CDR3 totals 14 residues.

The chain uses TRBV27 and TRBJ2-7, with 7 bases aligning to TRBD2. The CDR3 has 16 residues. The germline V gene has CDR1 MNHEY and CDR2 SMNVEV (reference sequence). The V and J ends lost 0 bases and 3 bases, in that order; junction bases with no gene match: 8. CDR3 sequence reads: CASSLSGGSLRYEQYF. The DNA for the CDR3 is TGTGCCAGCAGTTTATCGGGCGGGAGTTTGCGCTACGAGCAGTACTTC.

This chain connects TRBV2 to TRBJ1-2; 9 bases match TRBD1. Looked up from germline, CDR1 is SNHLY and CDR2 is FYNNEI. The CDR3 is 13 residues long. V lost 6 bases and J lost 5; bases outside the gene matches: 4. The CDR3 DNA sequence: TGTGCCAGCAGGGGGACAGGGTTTTATGGCTACACCTTC. Protein: CASRGTGFYGYTF.

The chain links TRBV6-2 or TRBV6-3 to TRBJ2-1, with 12 bases fitting TRBD2. Per germline, CDR1 MNHEY and CDR2 SVGEGT. The CDR3 contains 18 residues. The trim removed 2 bases at V and 0 bases at J, leaving 5 bases unmatched. CDR3 sequence reads: CASSYASGRASSYNEQFF. CDR3 nucleotide sequence: TGTGCCAGCAGTTACGCTAGCGGGAGGGCCAGCTCCTACAATGAGCAGTTCTTC.

The rearrangement links TRBV27 to TRBJ1-2; D gene unclear. The CDR3 has 13 residues. The V end was cut by 0 bases, the J end by 4 bases, with 6 bases between. The germline CDR1 and CDR2 sequences are MNHEY and SMNVEV (reference sequence). DNA of the CDR3: TGTGCCAGCAGTTTATCCGTGAGCTATGGCTACACCTTC. It specifies CASSLSVSYGYTF.

V gene TRBV10-3 combines with J gene TRBJ2-1; D perhaps matches TRBD2 (5 bases). The germline V gene encodes CDR1 ENHRY and CDR2 SYGVKD. Trimming cost V 11 bases and J 9 bases, with 26 bases left between them. This CDR3 is 15 amino acids long. This CDR3 reads CAVGPSGITAAEQFF. CDR3 bases: TGTGCCGTAGGGCCCTCGGGAATCACGGCGGCTGAGCAGTTCTTC.

This chain links TRBV25-1 with TRBJ1-2; weak D call: TRBD1 (6 bases). CDR1 and CDR2 from the germline V gene are MGHDK and SYGVNS. The CDR3 runs to 15 residues. Trimming took off 3 bases at V and 2 bases at J, with 13 bases between the two ends. CDR3 bases: TGTGCCAGCAGTGACGAGGGGGATGTCAACTATGGCTACACCTTC. Its protein is CASSDEGDVNYGYTF.

This sequence joins TRBV30 and TRBJ2-1; D is undetermined. The germline gives CDR1 GTSNPN, CDR2 SVGIG (reference sequence). CDR3 size: 14 residues. V gave up 4 bases and J gave up 1 base, with 11 bases separating them. CDR3 protein: CAWTFSGSYNEQFF. The CDR3 coding sequence is TGTGCCTGGACCTTTAGTGGTTCCTACAATGAGCAGTTCTTC. Complete variable domain (other parts from reference TRBV30 and TRBJ2-1): SQTIHQWPATLVQPVGSPLSLECTVEGTSNPNLYWYRQAAGRGLQLLFYSVGIGQISSEVPQNLSASRPQDRQFILSSKKLLLSDSGFYLCAWTFSGSYNEQFFGPGTRLTVL.

The table lists this clone with a count of one. Written as DNA, the CDR3 is TGTGCCAGCACAGACCGGACAGGGGTTGAAAAACTGTTTTTT. Its protein product is CASTDRTGVEKLFF. This chain links TRBV2 with TRBJ1-4, with TRBD1 matching over 9 bases. The CDR3 length is 14 residues. Germline CDR1 reads SNHLY; CDR2 reads FYNNEI. Trimming took 7 bases from V and 7 from J; bases not matched to a gene: 7.

This rearrangement joins TRBV11-2 to TRBJ2-7; D remains ambiguous. This CDR3 comprises 11 residues. The V gene's germline CDR1 is SGHAT and CDR2 FQNNGV. The V end lost 2 bases, the J end lost 5 bases, and 4 bases lay between the germline ends. The CDR3 region is CASSLSNEQYF. CDR3 in DNA: TGTGCCAGCAGCTTATCCAACGAGCAGTACTTC. Complete variable domain (other parts from reference TRBV11-2 and TRBJ2-7): EAGVAQSPRYKIIEKRQSVAFWCNPISGHATLYWYQQILGQGPKLLIQFQNNGVVDDSQLPKDRFSAERLKGVDSTLKIQPAKLEDSAVYLCASSLSNEQYFGPGTRLTVT.

This chain links TRBV9 with TRBJ2-7, with 12 bases fitting TRBD2. CDR1 is SGDLS and CDR2 is YYNGEE in the germline V gene. The CDR3 consists of 15 residues. Trimming took 4 bases from V and 0 from J; bases not matched to a gene: 2. The CDR3, as DNA: TGTGCCAGCAGCACGGGACTAGCGGGCTCCTACGAGCAGTACTTC. Its protein product is CASSTGLAGSYEQYF.

The chain has TRBV7-9 and TRBJ2-3, with TRBD2 identical over 10 bases. CDR1 is SEHNR and CDR2 is FQNEAQ in the germline V gene (reference sequence). The CDR3 covers 14 residues. The junction had 1 base not matched to a gene; V was cut back by 7 bases and J by 0 bases. CDR3 in amino acids: CASMTSGSTDTQYF. In nucleotides, the CDR3 is TGTGCCAGCATGACTAGCGGGAGCACAGATACGCAGTATTTT.

The V gene is TRBV20-1, the J gene TRBJ1-5, with D perhaps matching TRBD1 (5 bases). Trimming pared 3 bases from V and 2 bases from J, leaving 14 bases between. This CDR3 region has 15 residues. The germline CDR1 and CDR2 sequences are DFQATT and SNEGSKA (reference sequence). CDR3: CSASQGSLGNQPQHF. DNA of the CDR3: TGCAGTGCTAGTCAGGGCTCGTTGGGCAATCAGCCCCAGCATTTT.

The chain couples TRBV6-4 to TRBJ2-7, with 7 bases lining up with TRBD1. This CDR3 spans 13 amino acids. Germline V gives CDR1 MRHNA, CDR2 SNTAGT. V dropped 1 base and J dropped 8; count of bases not matched to a gene: 5. CDR3 in DNA: TGTGCCAGCAGTGACTTTCCGACAGGGCAGCAGTACTTC. Protein product: CASSDFPTGQQYF.

J is TRBJ1-5 and V is TRBV4-3; weak D call: TRBD1 (6 bases). Trimming shortened V by 2 bases and J by 2 bases, and 10 bases separated the two germline ends. The CDR3 extends over 15 amino acids. The germline V gene encodes CDR1 LGHNA and CDR2 YSLEER. The CDR3 loop is CASSQWAGGNQPQHF. The CDR3, as DNA: TGCGCCAGCAGCCAATGGGCAGGGGGCAATCAGCCCCAGCATTTT.

The chain has TRBV7-2 and TRBJ1-5; 8 nucleotides align to TRBD1. Germline V gene sequence: CDR1 SGHTA, CDR2 FQGNSA. This CDR3 contains 17 residues. The V segment lost 4 bases and the J segment 0 bases; nucleotides outside the gene matches: 8. The CDR3 spells CASSYQTGDYSNQPQHF. The CDR3 DNA follows: TGTGCCAGCAGCTATCAGACAGGGGACTATAGCAATCAGCCCCAGCATTTT.

This clone was recorded only once. The V call is TRBV5-1, the J call TRBJ2-1, with 8 positions matching TRBD2. The CDR3 length is 16 residues. CDR1 SGHRS and CDR2 YFSETQ come from the germline V gene. V lost 3 bases and J lost 7; bases outside the gene matches: 12. The CDR3 loop is CASSSLAGPLGNEQFF. The CDR3, as DNA: TGCGCCAGCAGCTCCTTAGCGGGGCCCCTGGGGAATGAGCAGTTCTTC.